This entry is about one TCR beta chain. Its antigen is not known. This entry is derived from a study of T cells after yellow fever vaccination. Overall study results and limits: A large majority of primary-vaccination clones showed up again after the booster (96% CD4, 85% to 90% CD8).

Germline V gives CDR1 SGHVS, CDR2 FQNEAQ. The CDR3 totals 15 residues. Trimming removed 1 base from V and 6 bases from J; junction bases left unmatched: 6. By 5'RACE template switching, TCR cDNA was produced, with a universal primer site and UMIs added in the process. TCRdb redid the calling of the 5' RACE reads with MiXCR, one entry per CDR3 protein. The profile covers a few hundred thousand distinct CDR3 sequences, with around 4.5% appearing a single time and approximately 20% taken by the ten largest. This specimen was PBMCs, taken 15 days after the yellow fever booster vaccination. This receptor was identified in a man aged 18 to 30 who received the YFV17D yellow fever vaccine. The V and J genes are TRBV7-8 and TRBJ1-5, with 7 bases aligning to TRBD1. Here the CDR3 DNA reads TGTGCCAGCAGCTTAGAGTGGACAGGCGGTCAGCCCCAGCATTTT. Its translation: CASSLEWTGGQPQHF.